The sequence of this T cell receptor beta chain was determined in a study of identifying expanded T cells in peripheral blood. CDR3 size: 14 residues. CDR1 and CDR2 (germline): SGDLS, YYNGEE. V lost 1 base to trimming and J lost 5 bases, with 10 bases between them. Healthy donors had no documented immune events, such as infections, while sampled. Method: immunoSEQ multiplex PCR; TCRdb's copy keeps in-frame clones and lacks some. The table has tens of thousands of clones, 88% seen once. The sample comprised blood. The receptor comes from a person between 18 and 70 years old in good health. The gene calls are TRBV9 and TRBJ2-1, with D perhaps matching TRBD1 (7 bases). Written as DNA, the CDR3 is TGTGCCAGCAGCGTACAGGGGGGCCACAATGAGCAGTTCTTC. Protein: CASSVQGGHNEQFF.